This record covers a single T cell receptor (beta chain). Amplified TCR beta CDR3 regions derived from RNA transcripts. The study used the HTBI primer set for a first-round RT-PCR of the TCR CDR3. TCRdb used MiXCR to reprocess the multiplex PCR reads, holding one entry per CDR3 protein. The table records 700,000 to 950,000 distinct CDR3 sequences, roughly a third of them present only once. The CDR3 loop spans 15 amino acids. The trim removed 4 bases at V and 3 bases at J, leaving 9 bases unmatched. CDR1 SGHKS and CDR2 YYEKEE come from the germline V gene (reference sequence). The record originates from a study of T cells in Graves' hyperthyroidism and ophthalmopathy. Cells are PBMCs isolated from more than 8.5 ml of fresh blood.

This clonotype was sampled from a woman aged 40 to 50 with Graves' hyperthyroidism. Sequencing input: blood. The chain has TRBV5-5 and TRBJ1-2; TRBD1 matches at 7 bases. CDR3 coding DNA: TGTGCCAGCAGCCCGAGAGGGGGCCTCTACTATGGCTACACCTTC. This sequence encodes CASSPRGGLYYGYTF.